This T cell receptor beta chain was recorded in a study of shared clonotypes between healthy human individuals. Study details: Donors had three CD4 naive, three CD4 memory, two CD8 naive and one CD8 memory plate apiece.

CDR3 length equals 11 residues. Germline V gene lookup returns CDR1 SGHDT and CDR2 YYEEEE. Between the trimmed V and J ends, which lost 4 bases and 4 bases, there was a span of 3 bases. Using immunoSEQ multiplex PCR, the repertoire was profiled, and TCRdb retains in-frame clones only, with some absent. The sample records approximately 2,300,000 clones, roughly 90% being singletons. Sequencing was carried out using naive CD4+ T cells from PBMCs. Described subset: CD45RA+ positively selected. The sequence was collected from a man aged 18 to 29 in good health. Some clones in this sample may be carry-over from other donors' samples. The V gene is TRBV5-6, the J gene TRBJ1-3; D not resolved. The CDR3 protein is CASSIGNTIYF. The CDR3 bases are TGTGCCAGCAGCATAGGAAACACCATATATTTT.